Listed below are T cell receptor beta chains from one sample, sequenced in a study of T-cell reconstitution after alpha-beta-depleted transplantation in children. Via MiXCR, TCRdb re-called the PCR reads, giving one row per CDR3 protein. The data contain fewer than 120,000 distinct CDR3 sequences, around a tenth of them singletons. Sequenced material: PBMCs from the stem cell graft donor, taken from the stem cell graft. The origin of the receptors is a human donor who donated a stem cell graft to a child with acute lymphoblastic leukemia. CDR3s include the opening cysteine and the closing phenylalanine or tryptophan. The D gene is left open where the match is weak. Rows may omit the clone size; those that give it use once, few, many or a size class.

cdr3_nt: TGTGCCAGCAGCCCCCCCGGAATCTATGGCTACACCTTC
cdr3_aa: CASSPPGIYGYTF
v_call: TRBV7-6
d_call: .
j_call: TRBJ1-2
clone_size: .

cdr3_nt: TGCGCCAGCAGCTTGGCAGGGGGACGTGAGCAGTTCTTC
cdr3_aa: CASSLAGGREQFF
v_call: TRBV5-1
d_call: TRBD1
j_call: TRBJ2-1
clone_size: many

cdr3_nt: TGTGCCACCGGGGTACCCGGAAATAGCAATCAGCCCCAGCATTTT
cdr3_aa: CATGVPGNSNQPQHF
v_call: TRBV24-1
d_call: .
j_call: TRBJ1-5
clone_size: many

cdr3_nt: TGCAGCGTTGATACGTCAAGGTCTTATGGCTACACCTTC
cdr3_aa: CSVDTSRSYGYTF
v_call: TRBV29-1
d_call: .
j_call: TRBJ1-2
clone_size: many

cdr3_nt: TGCAGTGCTAGTAGAGGGAGCGGGTATGGCTACACCTTC
cdr3_aa: CSASRGSGYGYTF
v_call: TRBV20-1
d_call: .
j_call: TRBJ1-2
clone_size: many

cdr3_nt: TGCGCCAGCAGCTTGGCCGGTGGCCAAGCAAAAGAGCAGTACTTC
cdr3_aa: CASSLAGGQAKEQYF
v_call: TRBV5-1
d_call: .
j_call: TRBJ2-7
clone_size: many

cdr3_nt: TGTGCTAGTGGTTTGGTAGGACGGAGTGGAAACACCATATATTTT
cdr3_aa: CASGLVGRSGNTIYF
v_call: TRBV12-5
d_call: .
j_call: TRBJ1-3
clone_size: many

cdr3_nt: TGTGCCACCAGCTCCCGGGACAGGGGGCTTAGCAATCAGCCCCAGCATTTT
cdr3_aa: CATSSRDRGLSNQPQHF
v_call: TRBV15
d_call: TRBD1
j_call: TRBJ1-5
clone_size: many

cdr3_nt: TGCGCCAGCAGCCAAGAATTCGGGGAGGGCTCTTACGAGCAGTACTTC
cdr3_aa: CASSQEFGEGSYEQYF
v_call: TRBV4-3
d_call: TRBD2
j_call: TRBJ2-7
clone_size: .

cdr3_nt: TGTGCCAGCAGCCAAGTTATCTCGGGTGAGCAGTTCTTC
cdr3_aa: CASSQVISGEQFF
v_call: TRBV14
d_call: .
j_call: TRBJ2-1
clone_size: many

cdr3_nt: TGTGCCAGCAGCCAAGATCGGAGGCAGGCCAAGAGAGGGCAAGAGACCCAGTACTTC
cdr3_aa: CASSQDRRQAKRGQETQYF
v_call: TRBV3-1
d_call: .
j_call: TRBJ2-5
clone_size: .

cdr3_nt: TGTGCCACCAGCAAAGGACAGTCCTTCTACGGCTACACCTTC
cdr3_aa: CATSKGQSFYGYTF
v_call: TRBV15
d_call: .
j_call: TRBJ1-2
clone_size: many

cdr3_nt: TGTGCCAGCAGCCAAGATTTCAGGGGCCATTCACCCCTCCACTTT
cdr3_aa: CASSQDFRGHSPLHF
v_call: TRBV4-2
d_call: .
j_call: TRBJ1-6
clone_size: many

cdr3_nt: TGTGCCAGCAGTTTAATCCCGACAGGTCTCTACAATGAGCAGTTCTTC
cdr3_aa: CASSLIPTGLYNEQFF
v_call: TRBV12-3/TRBV12-4
d_call: .
j_call: TRBJ2-1
clone_size: many

cdr3_nt: TGTGCCAGCAGCTTGGAATGGAATCCAACCTACGAGCAGTACTTC
cdr3_aa: CASSLEWNPTYEQYF
v_call: TRBV7-2
d_call: .
j_call: TRBJ2-7
clone_size: many

cdr3_nt: TGCAGCGCGTTGTTTAAGACAGGGGGTAATCAGCCCCAGCATTTT
cdr3_aa: CSALFKTGGNQPQHF
v_call: TRBV29-1
d_call: TRBD1
j_call: TRBJ1-5
clone_size: many

cdr3_nt: TGTGCCAGCAGTTTTTGGGACACCGCAACTAATGAAAAACTGTTTTTT
cdr3_aa: CASSFWDTATNEKLFF
v_call: TRBV27
d_call: .
j_call: TRBJ1-4
clone_size: many

cdr3_nt: TGTGCCAGCAGTTTATCGGGACTAGCGGCTATCACAGATACGCAGTATTTT
cdr3_aa: CASSLSGLAAITDTQYF
v_call: TRBV27
d_call: TRBD2
j_call: TRBJ2-3
clone_size: many

cdr3_nt: TGTGCCAGCAGTCGAGACAGGGGAGGATTCGGCTACACCTTC
cdr3_aa: CASSRDRGGFGYTF
v_call: TRBV6-5
d_call: TRBD1
j_call: TRBJ1-2
clone_size: many

cdr3_nt: TGTGCCAGCAGATCGACAGGGACGAACACCGGGGAGCTGTTTTTT
cdr3_aa: CASRSTGTNTGELFF
v_call: TRBV2
d_call: TRBD1
j_call: TRBJ2-2
clone_size: many

cdr3_nt: TGTGCCAGCAGTGACACAGGGAGCAATCAGCCCCAGCATTTT
cdr3_aa: CASSDTGSNQPQHF
v_call: TRBV12-3/TRBV12-4
d_call: .
j_call: TRBJ1-5
clone_size: many

cdr3_nt: TGCGCCAGCAGCTTGGCGGTAGCGGGCCTCCCAATTCGGTACTTC
cdr3_aa: CASSLAVAGLPIRYF
v_call: TRBV5-1
d_call: TRBD2
j_call: TRBJ2-7
clone_size: many